The entry below gives a single T cell receptor beta chain sequence along with its context. TCRdb keeps only in-frame clones here, not all; method: immunoSEQ multiplex PCR. The table includes about 70,000 clones, approximately 97% detected once. This sample was taken from a study of technical replicates of blood from a few donors. This CDR3 spans 12 amino acids. V lost 4 bases and J lost 1, with 4 bases in between. Germline assignment: CDR1 MDHEN and CDR2 SYDVKM. The chain joins TRBV28 to TRBJ1-2; D is undetermined. The receptor was derived from a human donor in good health. The specimen sequenced was T cells isolated from PBMCs. CDR3: CASSYGNYGYTF. DNA for the CDR3: TGTGCCAGCAGTTACGGTAACTATGGCTACACCTTC.